This TCR beta chain was observed in a study of beta chain features in type 1 diabetes. Study results and limitations: Moderately but significantly shorter TCRB CDR3s were found in Type 1 diabetes patients in all four CD4+ subsets. Compared to healthy donors, patients appeared to have naive, central memory and Treg TCRB repertoires that were more alike. These data did not resolve whether HLA type affects TCRB rearrangement. Researchers cautioned that cDNA sequencing could over-represent cells with high TCR expression.

Isolated RNA was reverse transcribed in full, so expressed TCRB transcripts were sequenced. Naive, central memory and regulatory T cell samples came to a mean of approximately 3.57 million reads. Assay used: immunoSEQ multiplex PCR; TCRdb lists only in-frame clones, some missing. Among about 190,000 clones listed, around 7.8% were seen once. A word on this clone: Its target is unknown.

The CDR3 length is 13 residues. The V gene's germline CDR1 is SGDLS and CDR2 YYNGEE. Between the trimmed V and J ends, which lost 4 bases and 8 bases, there was a span of 15 bases. This TCR was recovered from a woman in her forties with type 1 diabetes. The gene calls are TRBV9 and TRBJ1-2, with D possibly TRBD1 on 6 matching bases. The sample comprised central memory CD4+ T cells from blood. Here the CDR3 reads CASSQGTGSGYTF. CDR3 in DNA: TGTGCCAGCAGCCAAGGCACAGGGAGCGGCTACACCTTC.